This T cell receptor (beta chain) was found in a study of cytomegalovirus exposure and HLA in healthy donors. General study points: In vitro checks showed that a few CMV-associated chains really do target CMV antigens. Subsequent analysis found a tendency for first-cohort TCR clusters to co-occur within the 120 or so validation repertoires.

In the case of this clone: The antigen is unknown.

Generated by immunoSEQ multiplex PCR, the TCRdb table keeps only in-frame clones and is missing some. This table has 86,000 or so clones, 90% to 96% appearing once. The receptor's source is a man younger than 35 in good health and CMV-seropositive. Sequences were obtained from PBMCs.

The CDR3 sequence is CAISDQGAGVTEAFF. For the CDR3, the DNA is TGTGCCATCAGTGACCAGGGGGCCGGGGTCACTGAAGCTTTCTTT. The rearrangement links TRBV10-3 to TRBJ1-1, with 8 bases aligning to TRBD1. The V gene's germline CDR1 is ENHRY and CDR2 SYGVKD. Unmatched junction bases numbered 7, after V lost 3 bases and J lost 4 bases. There are 15 residues in the CDR3.